A selection of T cell receptor beta chains follows, all from one sample in a study of T cells in Graves' hyperthyroidism and ophthalmopathy. TCRdb fed the multiplex PCR reads into MiXCR, producing one record per CDR3 protein. The sample lists fewer than 500,000 distinct CDR3 sequences; approximately 14% were seen once. Specimen: blood. The receptor set was obtained from a man aged 18 to 30 with Graves' ophthalmopathy. Both conserved end residues are part of each CDR3. The order of the fields is D gene, clone size, J gene, V gene, CDR3 protein, CDR3 DNA. D genes are given only for firm matches. For some rows the clone size is stated as once, few or many, or as a class when expanded; others skip it.

>.|.|TRBJ1-6|TRBV19
CASSPRTEYNSPLHF
TGTGCCAGTAGTCCCAGGACAGAGTATAATTCACCCCTCCACTTT
>.|many|TRBJ2-2|TRBV7-8
CASSLVGRANTGELFF
TGTGCCAGCAGCTTAGTTGGCAGGGCCAACACCGGGGAGCTGTTTTTT
>.|many|TRBJ2-7|TRBV12-3/TRBV12-4
CATRRRGLSYEQYF
TGTGCCACCCGGCGACGGGGGCTTTCCTACGAGCAGTACTTC
>.|few|TRBJ2-7|TRBV10-2
CASSEGPGRGGSYEQYF
TGCGCCAGCAGTGAAGGCCCCGGCAGGGGCGGCTCCTACGAGCAGTACTTC
>TRBD1|.|TRBJ2-6|TRBV7-9
CASSSDRSRANVLTF
TGTGCCAGCAGCTCGGACAGGAGTAGGGCCAACGTCCTGACTTTC
>TRBD1|many|TRBJ2-4|TRBV7-9
CASSTDRGVNIQYF
TGTGCCAGCAGCACAGACAGGGGGGTGAACATTCAGTACTTC
>TRBD2|few|TRBJ2-5|TRBV14
CASRLTGRGQETQYF
TGTGCCAGCAGACTGACGGGGAGGGGACAAGAGACCCAGTACTTC
>.|many|TRBJ1-3|TRBV6-5
CASSYWAGVSGNTIYF
TGTGCCAGCAGTTACTGGGCAGGGGTTTCTGGAAACACCATATATTTT
>TRBD1|many|TRBJ1-2|TRBV20-1
CSAKGTGANYGYTF
TGCAGTGCTAAGGGTACAGGGGCTAACTATGGCTACACCTTC
>TRBD2|.|TRBJ2-2|TRBV6-1
CASSERLAGDTGELFF
TGTGCCAGCAGTGAACGACTAGCGGGAGACACCGGGGAGCTGTTTTTT
>.|many|TRBJ2-3|TRBV2
CARVRDADTQYF
TGTGCCAGGGTGCGAGACGCAGATACGCAGTATTTT
>TRBD1|.|TRBJ2-1|TRBV20-1
CSATGQGRDKFF
TGCAGTGCTACGGGACAGGGTCGGGATAAGTTCTTC
>TRBD1|many|TRBJ2-7|TRBV27
CASSIGQGHYEQYF
TGTGCCAGCAGTATCGGACAGGGGCACTACGAGCAGTACTTC
>.|many|TRBJ1-5|TRBV6-1
CASSELPQGNNQPQHF
TGTGCCAGCAGTGAGCTCCCCCAGGGTAATAATCAGCCCCAGCATTTT
>.|many|TRBJ1-2|TRBV5-6
CASSRDRLYGYTF
TGTGCCAGCAGTCGGGACCGTCTCTATGGCTACACCTTC
>.|.|TRBJ2-3|TRBV27
CASSGGARDTQYF
TGTGCCAGCAGTGGAGGGGCCCGAGATACGCAGTATTTT
>.|many|TRBJ2-1|TRBV6-2/TRBV6-3
CASRVDWYNEQFF
TGTGCCAGCAGGGTAGACTGGTACAATGAGCAGTTCTTC
>.|many|TRBJ2-1|TRBV7-8
CASSLGGADEQFF
TGTGCCAGCAGCTTAGGGGGGGCGGATGAGCAGTTCTTC
>.|.|TRBJ2-7|TRBV10-3
CTISEPKPPNYEQYF
TGTACCATCAGTGAGCCGAAGCCCCCCAACTACGAGCAGTACTTC
>.|few|TRBJ1-1|TRBV13
CASSPRALSRDTEAFF
TGTGCCAGCAGCCCCCGGGCCCTATCCCGGGACACTGAAGCTTTCTTT
>TRBD2|many|TRBJ2-3|TRBV13
CASSLGLAGGSDTQYF
TGTGCCAGCAGCTTAGGTTTAGCGGGGGGGTCAGATACGCAGTATTTT
>.|few|TRBJ1-3|TRBV19
CASSMAASGNTIYF
TGTGCCAGTAGTATGGCCGCCTCTGGAAACACCATATATTTT
>TRBD1|.|TRBJ1-2|TRBV6-1
CASRGAGTVGGYTF
TGTGCCAGCAGGGGAGCCGGGACAGTAGGTGGCTACACCTTC
>TRBD1|.|TRBJ2-4|TRBV6-1
CASSTDRALHIQYF
TGTGCCAGCAGCACGGACAGGGCTCTACACATTCAGTACTTC
>TRBD2|.|TRBJ2-7|TRBV20-1
CSAVSGSSYEQYF
TGCAGTGCTGTTAGCGGGAGCTCCTACGAGCAGTACTTC
>.|few|TRBJ2-7|TRBV5-1
CASRGGRTYEQYF
TGCGCCAGCAGGGGGGGGCGCACCTACGAGCAGTACTTC
>TRBD2|many|TRBJ2-1|TRBV2
CTSRQQLTSGSDDEQFF
TGTACCAGCAGACAACAATTGACTAGCGGGAGTGACGATGAGCAGTTCTTC
>TRBD1|.|TRBJ1-1|TRBV6-1
CASRSGGEAFF
TGTGCCAGCAGGTCAGGGGGGGAAGCTTTCTTT
>.|once|TRBJ2-2|TRBV5-1
CASSFISNTGELFF
TGCGCCAGCAGCTTCATATCGAACACCGGGGAGCTGTTTTTT
>.|many|TRBJ2-3|TRBV24-1
CATSDPTALDTQYF
TGTGCCACCAGTGACCCGACCGCCTTGGATACGCAGTATTTT
>.|many|TRBJ1-1|TRBV7-9
CASSFLTGNTEAFF
TGTGCCAGCAGCTTTTTGACAGGGAACACTGAAGCTTTCTTT
>TRBD2|many|TRBJ2-3|TRBV30
CAWNPGLVTDTQYF
TGTGCCTGGAACCCGGGACTAGTCACAGATACGCAGTATTTT
>.|once|TRBJ2-3|TRBV6-1
CASSRPRRGGWVDTQYF
TGTGCCAGCAGTAGACCCCGACGCGGGGGCTGGGTCGATACGCAGTATTTT
>.|many|TRBJ2-7|TRBV20-1
CSADPTEAYEQYF
TGCAGTGCGGACCCTACGGAGGCCTACGAGCAGTACTTC
>TRBD2|few|TRBJ2-3|TRBV4-1
CASSQVHGGSADTQYF
TGCGCCAGCAGCCAAGTTCATGGCGGGAGCGCAGATACGCAGTATTTT
>TRBD1|.|TRBJ1-6|TRBV10-2
CATGATGDESYNSPLHF
TGCGCCACAGGGGCGACAGGGGATGAGTCCTATAATTCACCCCTCCACTTT
>TRBD1|once|TRBJ2-1|TRBV7-9
CASSLNRDRLYGGFF
TGTGCCAGCAGCTTAAATCGGGACAGACTCTACGGTGGGTTCTTC
>.|.|TRBJ1-1|TRBV6-1
CASILSRGAFF
TGTGCCAGCATCCTAAGTAGGGGAGCTTTCTTT
>TRBD2|few|TRBJ2-2|TRBV27
CASSFGGLEFTGELFF
TGTGCCAGCAGCTTTGGCGGACTAGAGTTCACCGGGGAGCTGTTTTTT
>TRBD2|few|TRBJ2-5|TRBV15
CATSRDRGEETQYF
TGTGCCACCAGCAGAGATCGGGGGGAAGAGACCCAGTACTTC
>TRBD2|many|TRBJ2-3|TRBV2
CARTLAGAGDTQYF
TGTGCCAGGACCCTAGCGGGGGCCGGAGATACGCAGTATTTT
>.|many|TRBJ1-2|TRBV7-2
CASRSTNYGYTF
TGTGCCAGCAGATCGACCAACTATGGCTACACCTTC
>TRBD1|few|TRBJ1-1|TRBV6-1
CASFDRAGGAFF
TGTGCCAGCTTTGACAGGGCCGGAGGGGCTTTCTTT
>.|.|TRBJ1-1|TRBV9
CASSPPGRRNTEAFF
TGTGCCAGCAGCCCACCAGGCAGACGGAACACTGAAGCTTTCTTT
>.|.|TRBJ2-7|TRBV18
CASSPRADEQYF
TGTGCCAGCTCGCCCAGGGCGGACGAGCAGTACTTC
>.|many|TRBJ2-7|TRBV11-2
CASSLMGGPYEQYF
TGTGCCAGCAGCTTAATGGGGGGACCCTACGAGCAGTACTTC
>.|.|TRBJ2-1|TRBV4-1
CASSQVEGRTLGNEQFF
TGCGCCAGCAGCCAAGTGGAGGGTAGGACTCTAGGCAATGAGCAGTTCTTC
>.|many|TRBJ1-5|TRBV6-2/TRBV6-3
CASSYPTGFNQPQHF
TGTGCCAGCAGTTACCCTACAGGGTTCAATCAGCCCCAGCATTTT
>.|many|TRBJ2-7|TRBV30
CAWSRGHEQYF
TGTGCCTGGAGTAGGGGCCACGAGCAGTACTTC
>TRBD1|.|TRBJ1-1|TRBV27
CASSSGQGMNTEAFF
TGTGCCAGCAGTTCAGGACAGGGAATGAACACTGAAGCTTTCTTT
>TRBD1|many|TRBJ1-4|TRBV15
CATSRGDRNEKLFF
TGTGCCACCAGCAGAGGGGACAGGAATGAAAAACTGTTTTTT
>TRBD2|many|TRBJ2-7|TRBV10-3
CAISVMWTSGGYEQYF
TGTGCCATCAGTGTGATGTGGACTAGCGGGGGGTACGAGCAGTACTTC
>.|few|TRBJ2-2|TRBV6-1
CASSSGTLNTGELFF
TGTGCCAGCAGCTCCGGGACACTGAACACCGGGGAGCTGTTTTTT
>.|few|TRBJ1-2|TRBV6-1
CASITGNYGYTF
TGTGCCAGCATTACAGGGAACTATGGCTACACCTTC
>.|.|TRBJ1-2|TRBV4-2
CASSQVVAGGDGYTF
TGTGCCAGCAGCCAAGTCGTGGCGGGGGGCGATGGCTACACCTTC
>TRBD2|many|TRBJ2-5|TRBV20-1
CSARDTRPSGREETQYF
TGCAGTGCTAGAGATACGAGGCCTAGCGGGAGGGAAGAGACCCAGTACTTC
>.|.|TRBJ1-1|TRBV5-1
CASRIEPGVAFF
TGCGCCAGCCGCATAGAACCAGGGGTAGCTTTCTTT
>.|many|TRBJ1-5|TRBV7-9
CASSLDIANQPQHF
TGTGCCAGCAGCTTAGACATAGCAAATCAGCCCCAGCATTTT
>.|many|TRBJ2-1|TRBV18
CASSVLDRSNEQFF
TGTGCCAGCTCAGTACTCGACAGGTCCAATGAGCAGTTCTTC
>.|few|TRBJ2-7|TRBV2
CASSGPGARIYEQYF
TGTGCCAGCAGTGGACCAGGGGCTCGTATCTACGAGCAGTACTTC